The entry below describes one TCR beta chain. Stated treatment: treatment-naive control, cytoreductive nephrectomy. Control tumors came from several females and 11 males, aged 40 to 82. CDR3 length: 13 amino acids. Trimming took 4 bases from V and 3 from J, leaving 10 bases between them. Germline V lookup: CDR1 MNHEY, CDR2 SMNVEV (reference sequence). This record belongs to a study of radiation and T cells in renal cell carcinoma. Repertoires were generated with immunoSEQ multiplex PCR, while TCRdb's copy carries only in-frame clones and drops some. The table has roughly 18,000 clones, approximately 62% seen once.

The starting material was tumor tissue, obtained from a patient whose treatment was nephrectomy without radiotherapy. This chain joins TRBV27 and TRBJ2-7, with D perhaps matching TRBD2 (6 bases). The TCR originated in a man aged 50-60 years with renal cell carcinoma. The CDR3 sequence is CASSSGLFYEQYF. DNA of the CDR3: TGTGCCAGCAGTTCGGGACTGTTCTACGAGCAGTACTTC.